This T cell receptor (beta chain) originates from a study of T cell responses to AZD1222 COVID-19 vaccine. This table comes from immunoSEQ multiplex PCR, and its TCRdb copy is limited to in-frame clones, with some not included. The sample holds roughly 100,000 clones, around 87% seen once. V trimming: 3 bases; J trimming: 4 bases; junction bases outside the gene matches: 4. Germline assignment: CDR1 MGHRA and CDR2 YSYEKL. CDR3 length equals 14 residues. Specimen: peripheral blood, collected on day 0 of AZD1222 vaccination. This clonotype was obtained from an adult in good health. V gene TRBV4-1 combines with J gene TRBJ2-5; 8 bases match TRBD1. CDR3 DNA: TGCGCCAGCAGCCATCCGGACAGGGCAGAGACCCAGTACTTC. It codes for CASSHPDRAETQYF.